Here is one T cell receptor beta chain with its context. The record originates from a study of blood T cell repertoires in COVID-19. Study at large: Acute-phase and convalescent COVID-19 samples originated in the United States, Italy and Spain.

In the study's own analysis: Amplification of reference gene primers provided the estimated nucleated cell counts. The method was immunoSEQ multiplex PCR; TCRdb's version includes in-frame clones alone and lacks a portion of them. From that table come the V and J calls and clone size; the DNA was used to work out D and trimming. Among 100,000 to 150,000 clones, about 90% were seen once, and the ten largest hold around 1.9%. Enrolled during active infection, Seattle patients were then followed longitudinally. CDR1 and CDR2 from the germline V gene are GTSNPN and SVGIG (reference sequence). Trimming removed 1 base from V and 11 bases from J; junction bases left unmatched: 1. The CDR3 covers 11 residues.

The TCR sequence derives from a man aged 50-59 years with COVID-19, enrolled during active disease. The chain couples TRBV30 to TRBJ1-1; 10 nucleotides line up with TRBD1. The sequenced material came from peripheral blood. CDR3 amino acids: CAWSGGQGAFF. The CDR3 DNA follows: TGTGCCTGGAGTGGGGGACAGGGGGCTTTCTTT.